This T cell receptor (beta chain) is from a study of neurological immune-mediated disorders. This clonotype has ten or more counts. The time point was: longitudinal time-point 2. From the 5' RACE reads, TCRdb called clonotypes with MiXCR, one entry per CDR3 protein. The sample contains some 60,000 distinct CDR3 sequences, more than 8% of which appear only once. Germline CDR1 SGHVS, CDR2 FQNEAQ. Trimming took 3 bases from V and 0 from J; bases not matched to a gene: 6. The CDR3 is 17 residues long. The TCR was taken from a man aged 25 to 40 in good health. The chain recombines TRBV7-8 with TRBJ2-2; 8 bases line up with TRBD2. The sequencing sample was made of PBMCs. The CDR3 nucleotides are TGTGCCAGCAGCTTGCCTTCAGCGGGAGCGAACACCGGGGAGCTGTTTTTT. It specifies CASSLPSAGANTGELFF.